The source of this TCR beta chain is a study of shared clonotypes between healthy human individuals. TCRdb's table, derived via immunoSEQ multiplex PCR, lists solely in-frame clones and lacks some. In the table there are about 2.1 million clones, 85% to 95% of which are singletons. This CDR3 has 14 residues. Germline V CDR1 and CDR2: MNHEY, SMNVEV (reference sequence). V lost 6 bases and J lost 2, with 11 bases in between. CD45RO-negative cells were positively selected for CCR7, leaving out terminally differentiated effector memory CD45RA+ cells. This chain joins TRBV27 and TRBJ1-5, with unresolved D. This clonotype was obtained from a young man in good health. Some clones in this sample may be carry-over from other donors' samples. The sample consisted of naive CD8+ T cells from PBMCs. The CDR3 sequence: CASRPNEGNQPQHF. CDR3 nucleotides: TGTGCCAGCAGGCCAAACGAGGGCAATCAGCCCCAGCATTTT.